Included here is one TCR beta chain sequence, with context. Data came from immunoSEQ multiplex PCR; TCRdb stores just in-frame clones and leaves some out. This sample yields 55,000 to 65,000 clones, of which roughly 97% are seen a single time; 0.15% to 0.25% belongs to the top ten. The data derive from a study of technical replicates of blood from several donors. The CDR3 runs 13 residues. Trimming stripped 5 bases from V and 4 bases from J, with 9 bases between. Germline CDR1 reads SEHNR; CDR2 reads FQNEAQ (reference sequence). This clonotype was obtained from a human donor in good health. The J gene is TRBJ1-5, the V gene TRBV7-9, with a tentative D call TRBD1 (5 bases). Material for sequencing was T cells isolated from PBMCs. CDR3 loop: CASSTTENQPQHF. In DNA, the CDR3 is TGTGCCAGCAGCACGACAGAGAATCAGCCCCAGCATTTT.